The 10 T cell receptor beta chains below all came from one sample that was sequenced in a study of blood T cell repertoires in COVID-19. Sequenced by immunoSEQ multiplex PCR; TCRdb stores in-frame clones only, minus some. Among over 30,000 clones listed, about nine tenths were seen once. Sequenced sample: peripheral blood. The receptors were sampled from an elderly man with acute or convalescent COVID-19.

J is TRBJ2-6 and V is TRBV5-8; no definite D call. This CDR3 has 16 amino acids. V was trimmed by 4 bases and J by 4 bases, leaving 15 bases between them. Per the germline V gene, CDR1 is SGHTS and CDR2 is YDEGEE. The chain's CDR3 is CASSQAVAHGANVLTF. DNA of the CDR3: TGTGCCAGCAGCCAGGCAGTGGCACACGGGGCCAACGTCCTGACTTTC.

For the CDR3, the DNA is TGTGCCAGCAGTCCCTCCGGGGGGGCGGGGGAGACCCAGTACTTC. This sequence encodes CASSPSGGAGETQYF. The rearrangement joins TRBV6-5 to TRBJ2-5; 8 bases match TRBD2. J lost 5 bases, V lost 5 bases, and 10 bases had no gene match. CDR1 is MNHEY, CDR2 SVGAGI, per germline. CDR3 length equals 15 residues.

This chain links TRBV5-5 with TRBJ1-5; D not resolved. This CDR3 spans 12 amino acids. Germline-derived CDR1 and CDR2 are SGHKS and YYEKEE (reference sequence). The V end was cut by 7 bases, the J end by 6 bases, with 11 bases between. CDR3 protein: CASRLEGQPQHF. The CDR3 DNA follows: TGTGCCAGCCGGCTAGAAGGTCAGCCCCAGCATTTT.

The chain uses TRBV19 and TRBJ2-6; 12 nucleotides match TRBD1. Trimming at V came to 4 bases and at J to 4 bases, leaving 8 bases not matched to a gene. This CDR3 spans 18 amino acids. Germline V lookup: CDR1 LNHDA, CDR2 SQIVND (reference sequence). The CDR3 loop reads CASSNRDRGQSGANVLTF. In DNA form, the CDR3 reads TGTGCCAGTAGTAACCGGGACAGGGGGCAATCCGGGGCCAACGTCCTGACTTTC. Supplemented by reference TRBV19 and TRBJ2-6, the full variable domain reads DGGITQSPKYLFRKEGQNVTLSCEQNLNHDAMYWYRQDPGQGLRLIYYSQIVNDFQKGDIAEGYSVSREKKESFPLTVTSAQKNPTAFYLCASSNRDRGQSGANVLTFGAGSRLTVL.

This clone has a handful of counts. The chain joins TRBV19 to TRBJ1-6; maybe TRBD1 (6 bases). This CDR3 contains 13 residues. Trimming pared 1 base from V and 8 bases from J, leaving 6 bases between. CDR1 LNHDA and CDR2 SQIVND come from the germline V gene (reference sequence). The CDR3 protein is CASSIGTDSPLHF. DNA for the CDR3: TGTGCCAGTAGTATAGGGACAGATTCACCCCTCCACTTT.

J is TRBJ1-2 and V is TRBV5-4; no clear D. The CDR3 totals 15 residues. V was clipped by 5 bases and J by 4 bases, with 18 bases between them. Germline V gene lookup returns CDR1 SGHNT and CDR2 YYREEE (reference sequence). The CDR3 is CASSKKREGSYGYTF. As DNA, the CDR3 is TGTGCCAGCAGTAAGAAAAGGGAGGGCTCCTATGGCTACACCTTC.

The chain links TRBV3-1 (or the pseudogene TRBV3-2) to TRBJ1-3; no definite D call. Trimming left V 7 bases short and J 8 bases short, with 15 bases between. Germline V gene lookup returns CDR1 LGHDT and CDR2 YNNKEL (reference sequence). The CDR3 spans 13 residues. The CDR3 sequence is CASTDGVWDTIYF. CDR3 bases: TGTGCCAGCACCGACGGGGTTTGGGACACCATATATTTT.

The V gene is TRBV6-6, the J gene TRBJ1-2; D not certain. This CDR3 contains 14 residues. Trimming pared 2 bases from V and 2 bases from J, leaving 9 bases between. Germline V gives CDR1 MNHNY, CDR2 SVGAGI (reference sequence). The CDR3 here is CASSYEGMNYGYTF. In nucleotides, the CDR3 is TGTGCCAGCAGTTACGAGGGTATGAACTATGGCTACACCTTC.

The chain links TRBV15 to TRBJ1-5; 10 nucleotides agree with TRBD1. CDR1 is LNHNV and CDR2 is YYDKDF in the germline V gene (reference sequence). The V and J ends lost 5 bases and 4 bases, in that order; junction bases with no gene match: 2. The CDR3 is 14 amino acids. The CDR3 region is CATSGQGDNQPQHF. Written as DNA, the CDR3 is TGTGCCACCAGCGGACAGGGGGATAATCAGCCCCAGCATTTT.

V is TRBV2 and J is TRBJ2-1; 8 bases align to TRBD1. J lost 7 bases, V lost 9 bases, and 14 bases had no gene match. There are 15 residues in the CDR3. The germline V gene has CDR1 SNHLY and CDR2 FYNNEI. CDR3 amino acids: CASVKGGQGWNEQFF. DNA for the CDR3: TGTGCCAGTGTCAAGGGCGGACAGGGATGGAATGAGCAGTTCTTC. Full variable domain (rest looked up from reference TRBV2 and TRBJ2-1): EPEVTQTPSHQVTQMGQEVILRCVPISNHLYFYWYRQILGQKVEFLVSFYNNEISEKSEIFDDQFSVERPDGSNFTLKIRSTKLEDSAMYFCASVKGGQGWNEQFFGPGTRLTVL.